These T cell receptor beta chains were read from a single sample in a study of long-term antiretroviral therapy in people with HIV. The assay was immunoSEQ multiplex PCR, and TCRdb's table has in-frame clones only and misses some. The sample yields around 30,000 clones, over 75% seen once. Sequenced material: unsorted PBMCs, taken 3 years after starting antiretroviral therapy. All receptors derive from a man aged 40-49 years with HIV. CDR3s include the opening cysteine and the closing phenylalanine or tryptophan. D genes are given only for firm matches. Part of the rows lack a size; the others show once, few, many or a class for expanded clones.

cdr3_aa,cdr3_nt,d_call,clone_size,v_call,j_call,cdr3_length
CASSMGSGPFSTEAFF,TGTGCCAGTAGTATGGGGAGCGGACCGTTCAGTACTGAAGCTTTCTTT,NA,NA,TRBV19,TRBJ1-1,16
CASSLGRENTEAFF,TGTGCCAGCAGCTTAGGCAGGGAGAACACTGAAGCTTTCTTT,NA,NA,TRBV7-9,TRBJ1-1,14
CAWSVQVQPYGYTF,TGTGCCTGGAGTGTACAGGTACAGCCCTATGGCTACACCTTC,NA,NA,TRBV30,TRBJ1-2,14
CASSLIVRAGANVLTF,TGTGCCAGCAGCCTAATTGTAAGGGCTGGGGCCAACGTCCTGACTTTC,NA,few,TRBV7-9,TRBJ2-6,16
CASSYSLQGYTF,TGTGCCAGCAGTTACTCTTTACAGGGGTACACCTTC,TRBD1,NA,TRBV6-6,TRBJ1-2,12
CASSQHGTGLSYEQYF,TGTGCCAGCAGCCAGCACGGGACAGGGTTGTCCTACGAGCAGTACTTC,TRBD1,NA,TRBV7-6,TRBJ2-7,16
CAWNAGAPNEKLFF,TGTGCCTGGAACGCAGGGGCCCCTAATGAAAAACTGTTTTTT,NA,NA,TRBV30,TRBJ1-4,14
CASSRSGRASEQFF,TGTGCCAGCAGTCGTAGCGGGAGGGCCAGTGAGCAGTTCTTC,TRBD2,NA,TRBV6-4,TRBJ2-1,14
CASSVGDTQYF,TGCGCCAGCAGTGTTGGAGATACGCAGTATTTT,NA,NA,TRBV10-2,TRBJ2-3,11
CASSLEVEQGETQYF,TGTGCCAGCAGCTTAGAGGTGGAACAGGGGGAGACCCAGTACTTC,TRBD1,NA,TRBV7-2,TRBJ2-5,15
CASIPRYGAEAFF,TGTGCCAGCATCCCTCGGTACGGGGCTGAAGCTTTCTTT,NA,NA,TRBV6-5,TRBJ1-1,13
CASSIRGTGELFF,TGTGCCAGTAGTATTCGCGGCACCGGGGAGCTGTTTTTT,NA,few,TRBV19,TRBJ2-2,13
CASSPGQYTGELFF,TGTGCCAGTAGTCCAGGACAGTACACCGGGGAGCTGTTTTTT,NA,NA,TRBV19,TRBJ2-2,14
CASSIDPDTGVDTEAFF,TGTGCCAGTAGTATAGACCCCGATACAGGGGTTGACACTGAAGCTTTCTTT,TRBD1,once,TRBV19,TRBJ1-1,17
CASSYSGGLNTGELFF,TGTGCCAGCAGTTACTCTGGAGGGTTGAACACCGGGGAGCTGTTTTTT,NA,NA,TRBV6-6,TRBJ2-2,16
CASQIAQGVGGYTF,TGTGCCAGTCAAATCGCACAGGGGGTCGGTGGCTACACCTTC,TRBD1,NA,TRBV19,TRBJ1-2,14
CASSTRLAGLYEQYF,TGTGCCAGTAGTACCAGACTAGCGGGATTGTACGAGCAGTACTTC,TRBD2,NA,TRBV19,TRBJ2-7,15
CASSFSWTGFRYEQYF,TGTGCCAGCAGCTTCTCTTGGACAGGGTTTCGGTACGAGCAGTACTTC,TRBD1,NA,TRBV7-8,TRBJ2-7,16
CASSPVTLNTEAFF,TGTGCCAGCAGCCCCGTAACTCTGAACACTGAAGCTTTCTTT,NA,NA,TRBV6-5,TRBJ1-1,14
CASSIERGLAKNIQYF,TGTGCCAGTAGTATAGAGAGAGGGCTAGCCAAAAACATTCAGTACTTC,NA,few,TRBV19,TRBJ2-4,16
CASSLWTSGGGNEQFF,TGTGCCAGCAGTCTCTGGACTAGCGGGGGCGGGAATGAGCAGTTCTTC,TRBD2,NA,TRBV27,TRBJ2-1,16
CAWSATVNTEAFF,TGTGCCTGGAGTGCGACAGTGAACACTGAAGCTTTCTTT,NA,NA,TRBV30,TRBJ1-1,13
CASSFGTLSYEQYF,TGTGCCAGCAGCTTCGGGACACTTTCCTACGAGCAGTACTTC,NA,NA,TRBV5-6,TRBJ2-7,14
CASSLPWVYGYTF,TGTGCCAGCAGCTTGCCGTGGGTATATGGCTACACCTTC,NA,NA,TRBV5-6,TRBJ1-2,13
CASSSRASNYGYTF,TGTGCCAGCAGTTCCAGGGCTTCTAACTATGGCTACACCTTC,NA,NA,TRBV27,TRBJ1-2,14
CASSGDGNQPQHF,TGTGCCAGCAGCGGGGATGGCAATCAGCCCCAGCATTTT,NA,NA,TRBV9,TRBJ1-5,13
CASSIKGGSSYEQYF,TGTGCCAGTAGTATTAAAGGGGGAAGCTCCTACGAGCAGTACTTC,NA,NA,TRBV19,TRBJ2-7,15
CASRWLLSAQQYF,TGTGCCAGCAGGTGGCTCCTGAGTGCGCAGCAGTACTTC,NA,NA,TRBV7-2,TRBJ2-7,13
CASMDGTGLYNEQYF,TGCGCCAGCATGGATGGGACAGGACTTTATAACGAGCAGTACTTC,TRBD1,NA,TRBV5-1,TRBJ2-7,15
CASSQVGAGVEQYF,TGTGCCAGCAGCCAAGTAGGGGCAGGGGTCGAGCAGTACTTC,NA,NA,TRBV4-2,TRBJ2-7,14
CASSFGTGGAGELFF,TGTGCCAGTAGTTTCGGGACAGGGGGGGCCGGGGAGCTGTTTTTT,TRBD1,NA,TRBV19,TRBJ2-2,15
CASSRLTGASNEQYF,TGTGCCAGCAGTAGATTGACCGGGGCCAGCAACGAGCAGTACTTC,NA,NA,TRBV6-4,TRBJ2-7,15
CASWTGYNTGELFF,TGTGCCAGCTGGACAGGGTACAACACCGGGGAGCTGTTTTTT,TRBD1,NA,TRBV28,TRBJ2-2,14
CASSLGTRVDEQYF,TGTGCCAGCAGCTTAGGGACCCGGGTGGACGAGCAGTACTTC,NA,NA,TRBV7-9,TRBJ2-7,14
CASSLEQGLMYEQYF,TGTGCCAGCAGCTTAGAACAGGGGCTCATGTACGAGCAGTACTTC,TRBD1,NA,TRBV7-6,TRBJ2-7,15
CASRWGGLMNTEAFF,TGTGCCAGCAGGTGGGGGGGACTCATGAACACTGAAGCTTTCTTT,NA,NA,TRBV27,TRBJ1-1,15
CASSQGDRMLSGANVLTF,TGTGCCAGCAGCCAAGGGGACAGGATGCTCTCTGGGGCCAACGTCCTGACTTTC,TRBD1,NA,TRBV11-2,TRBJ2-6,18
CASSISSGQISSYNEQFF,TGTGCCAGTAGTATTTCTAGCGGGCAGATTAGCTCCTACAATGAGCAGTTCTTC,TRBD2,NA,TRBV19,TRBJ2-1,18
CASSVVGPTGSNTEAFF,TGTGCCAGCAGCGTAGTAGGGCCCACAGGGTCGAACACTGAAGCTTTCTTT,NA,NA,TRBV9,TRBJ1-1,17
CASRLSGGSTDTQYF,TGTGCCAGCAGGCTTAGCGGGGGGAGCACAGATACGCAGTATTTT,TRBD2,NA,TRBV13,TRBJ2-3,15
CASLFLGLRPTLEQYF,TGTGCCAGCCTTTTTTTAGGGCTTAGGCCTACTCTCGAGCAGTACTTC,NA,NA,TRBV27,TRBJ2-7,16
CASSLDRGISNEQFF,TGTGCCAGCAGCTTGGACAGGGGGATAAGCAATGAGCAGTTCTTC,TRBD1,NA,TRBV7-9,TRBJ2-1,15
CASSETGEAGELFF,TGTGCCAGCAGTGAAACAGGGGAAGCCGGGGAGCTGTTTTTT,TRBD1,NA,TRBV25-1,TRBJ2-2,14
CASSLVRARNTDTQYF,TGTGCCAGCAGCTTGGTCAGAGCCCGAAACACAGATACGCAGTATTTT,NA,NA,TRBV5-8,TRBJ2-3,16
CASSLGLAGEVQFF,TGTGCCAGCAGCTTGGGGCTAGCGGGAGAAGTGCAGTTCTTC,TRBD2,NA,TRBV5-6,TRBJ2-1,14
CASSSRGKAGELFF,TGTGCCAGCAGCTCCAGGGGCAAGGCCGGGGAGCTGTTTTTT,NA,NA,TRBV7-9,TRBJ2-2,14
CASSYKEGRSPGANVLTF,TGTGCCAGCAGTTACAAGGAGGGCCGTTCACCTGGGGCCAACGTCCTGACTTTC,NA,NA,TRBV6-8,TRBJ2-6,18
CASSLSTADQETQYF,TGTGCCAGCAGCTTGTCGACGGCGGATCAAGAGACCCAGTACTTC,NA,NA,TRBV5-6,TRBJ2-5,15
CSVEDRTRDWGTDTQYF,TGCAGCGTTGAAGATCGGACCCGGGACTGGGGCACAGATACGCAGTATTTT,NA,NA,TRBV29-1,TRBJ2-3,17
CASSLDTVPGLSNQPQHF,TGTGCCAGCAGCTTAGATACAGTGCCGGGCCTTAGCAATCAGCCCCAGCATTTT,NA,NA,TRBV11-2,TRBJ1-5,18
CASSPQTGPRSNTEAFF,TGTGCCAGCTCACCACAGACAGGGCCCCGGTCGAACACTGAAGCTTTCTTT,TRBD1,NA,TRBV18,TRBJ1-1,17